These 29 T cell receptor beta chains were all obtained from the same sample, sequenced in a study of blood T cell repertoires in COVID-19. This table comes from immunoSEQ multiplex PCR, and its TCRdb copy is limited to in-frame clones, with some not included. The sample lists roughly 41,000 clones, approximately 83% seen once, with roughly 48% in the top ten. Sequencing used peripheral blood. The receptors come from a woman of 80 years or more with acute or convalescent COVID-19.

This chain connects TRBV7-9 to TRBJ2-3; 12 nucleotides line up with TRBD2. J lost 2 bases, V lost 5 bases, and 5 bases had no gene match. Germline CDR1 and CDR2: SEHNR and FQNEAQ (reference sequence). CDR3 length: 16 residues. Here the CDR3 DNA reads TGTGCCAGCAGCCCAGGACTAGCGGGGTCCACAGATACGCAGTATTTT. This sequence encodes CASSPGLAGSTDTQYF.

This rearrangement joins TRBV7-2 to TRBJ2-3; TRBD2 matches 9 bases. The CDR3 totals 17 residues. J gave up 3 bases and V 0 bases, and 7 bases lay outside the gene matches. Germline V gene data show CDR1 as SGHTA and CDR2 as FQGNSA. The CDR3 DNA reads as TGTGCCAGCAGCTTAGCCCCGGCGGGGGGGCTAACAGATACGCAGTATTTT. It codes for CASSLAPAGGLTDTQYF.

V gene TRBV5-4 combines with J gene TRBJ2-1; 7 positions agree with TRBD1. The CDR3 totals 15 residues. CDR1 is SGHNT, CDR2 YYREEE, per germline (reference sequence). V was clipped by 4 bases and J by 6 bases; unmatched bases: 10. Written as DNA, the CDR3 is TGTGCCAGCAGCCTAAAAGACAGGGTGATCAATGAGCAGTTCTTC. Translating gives CASSLKDRVINEQFF.

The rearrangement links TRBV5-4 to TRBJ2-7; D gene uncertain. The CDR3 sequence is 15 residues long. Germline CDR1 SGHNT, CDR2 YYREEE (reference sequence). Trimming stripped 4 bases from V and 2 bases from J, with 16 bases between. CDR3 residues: CASSMDLSGPYEQYF. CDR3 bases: TGTGCCAGCAGCATGGACCTATCCGGTCCCTACGAGCAGTACTTC.

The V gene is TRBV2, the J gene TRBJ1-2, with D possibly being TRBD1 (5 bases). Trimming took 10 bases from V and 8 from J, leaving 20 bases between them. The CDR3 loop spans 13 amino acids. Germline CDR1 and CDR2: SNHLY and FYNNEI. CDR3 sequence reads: CATTRGASGGYTF. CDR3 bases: TGTGCCACCACTCGCGGGGCTAGCGGCGGCTACACCTTC.

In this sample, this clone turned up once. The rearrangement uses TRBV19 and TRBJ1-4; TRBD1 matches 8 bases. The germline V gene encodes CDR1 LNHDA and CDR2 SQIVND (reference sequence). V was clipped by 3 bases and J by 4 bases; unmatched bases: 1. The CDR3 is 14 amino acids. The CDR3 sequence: CASSIGQGNEKLFF. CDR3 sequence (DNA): TGTGCCAGTAGTATCGGACAGGGTAATGAAAAACTGTTTTTT.

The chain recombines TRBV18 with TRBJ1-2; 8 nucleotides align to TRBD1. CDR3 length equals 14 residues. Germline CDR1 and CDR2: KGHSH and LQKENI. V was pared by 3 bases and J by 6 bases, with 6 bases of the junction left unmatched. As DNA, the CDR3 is TGTGCCAGCTCACCGACAGGGGTCCAAGATGGCTACACCTTC. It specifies CASSPTGVQDGYTF.

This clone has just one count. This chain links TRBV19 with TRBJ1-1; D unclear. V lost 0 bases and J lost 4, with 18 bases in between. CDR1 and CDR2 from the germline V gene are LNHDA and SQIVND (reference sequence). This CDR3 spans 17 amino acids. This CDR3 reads CASSIDPGWREGTEAFF. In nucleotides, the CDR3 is TGTGCCAGTAGTATAGATCCCGGTTGGAGGGAAGGCACTGAAGCTTTCTTT.

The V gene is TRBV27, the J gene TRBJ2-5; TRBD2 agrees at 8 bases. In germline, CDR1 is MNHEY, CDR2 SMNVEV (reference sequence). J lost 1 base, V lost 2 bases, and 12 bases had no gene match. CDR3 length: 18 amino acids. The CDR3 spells CASSLGSRGASVQETQYF. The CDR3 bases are TGTGCCAGCAGTTTAGGGTCGCGGGGGGCATCGGTCCAAGAGACCCAGTACTTC.

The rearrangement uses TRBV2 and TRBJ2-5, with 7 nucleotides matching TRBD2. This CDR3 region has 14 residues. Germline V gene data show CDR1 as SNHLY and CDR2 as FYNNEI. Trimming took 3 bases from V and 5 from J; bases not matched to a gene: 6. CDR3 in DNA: TGTGCCAGCAGTGATGACGGGAGGAGGGAGACCCAGTACTTC. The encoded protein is CASSDDGRRETQYF.

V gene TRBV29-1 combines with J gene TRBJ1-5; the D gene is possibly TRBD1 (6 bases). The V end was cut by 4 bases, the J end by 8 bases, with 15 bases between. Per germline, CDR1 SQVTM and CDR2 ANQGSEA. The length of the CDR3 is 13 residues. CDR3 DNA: TGCAGCGTTGCTCAAGGCAGGGGTGAGCCCCAGCATTTT. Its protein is CSVAQGRGEPQHF.

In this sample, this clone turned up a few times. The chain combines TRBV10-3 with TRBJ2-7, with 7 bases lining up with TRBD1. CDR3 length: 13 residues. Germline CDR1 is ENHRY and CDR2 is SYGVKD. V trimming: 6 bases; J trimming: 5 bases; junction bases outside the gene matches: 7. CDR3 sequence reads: CAIRPGQADEQYF. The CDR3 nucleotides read TGTGCCATCAGGCCTGGACAGGCGGACGAGCAGTACTTC.

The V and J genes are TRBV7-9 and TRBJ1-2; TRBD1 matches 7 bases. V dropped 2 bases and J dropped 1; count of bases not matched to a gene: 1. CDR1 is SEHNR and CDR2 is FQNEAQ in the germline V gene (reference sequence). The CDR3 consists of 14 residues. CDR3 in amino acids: CASSLPGGNYGYTF. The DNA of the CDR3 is TGTGCCAGCAGCTTACCAGGGGGTAACTATGGCTACACCTTC.

The CDR3: CASRPAKEASPLHF. CDR3 coding DNA: TGTGCCAGCAGACCCGCCAAGGAGGCTTCACCCCTCCACTTT. The chain carries TRBV6-5 and TRBJ1-6; unclear D gene. V lost 6 bases and J 9 bases, leaving 15 bases between the germline ends. Germline V gene lookup returns CDR1 MNHEY and CDR2 SVGAGI. CDR3 length: 14 residues.

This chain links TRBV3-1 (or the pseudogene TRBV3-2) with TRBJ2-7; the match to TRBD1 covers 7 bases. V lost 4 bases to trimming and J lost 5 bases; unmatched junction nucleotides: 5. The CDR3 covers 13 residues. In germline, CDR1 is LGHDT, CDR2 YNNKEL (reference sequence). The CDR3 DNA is TGTGCCAGCAGCCGACAGGGTATCCACGAGCAGTACTTC. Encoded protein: CASSRQGIHEQYF.

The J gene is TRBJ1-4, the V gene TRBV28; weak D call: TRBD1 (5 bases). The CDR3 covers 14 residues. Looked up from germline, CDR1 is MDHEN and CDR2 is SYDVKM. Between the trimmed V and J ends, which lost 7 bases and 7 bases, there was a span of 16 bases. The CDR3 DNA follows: TGTGCCAGCAAGCCAGCAGGGAGGATTGAAAAACTGTTTTTT. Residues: CASKPAGRIEKLFF.

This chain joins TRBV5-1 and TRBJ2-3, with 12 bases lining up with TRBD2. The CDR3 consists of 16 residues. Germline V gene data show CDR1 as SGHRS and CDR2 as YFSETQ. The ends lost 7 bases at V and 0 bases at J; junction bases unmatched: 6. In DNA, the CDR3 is TGCGCCAGCCAGGGACTAGCGGGCCGAAGCACAGATACGCAGTATTTT. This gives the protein CASQGLAGRSTDTQYF.

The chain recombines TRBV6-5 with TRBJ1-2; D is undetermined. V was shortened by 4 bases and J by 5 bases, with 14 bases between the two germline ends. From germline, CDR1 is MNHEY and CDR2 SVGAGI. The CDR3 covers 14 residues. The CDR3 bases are TGTGCCAGCAGTTCCCCGGGTGGTTTTTATGGCTACACCTTC. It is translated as CASSSPGGFYGYTF.

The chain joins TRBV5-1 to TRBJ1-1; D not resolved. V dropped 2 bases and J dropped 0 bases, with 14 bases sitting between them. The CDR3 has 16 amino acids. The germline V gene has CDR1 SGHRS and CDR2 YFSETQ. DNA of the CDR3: TGCGCCAGCAGCTTTTATGGAGGGTCGATGAACACTGAAGCTTTCTTT. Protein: CASSFYGGSMNTEAFF.

This CDR3 is CASSLGSSGNQPQHF. The CDR3 DNA follows: TGTGCCAGCAGCTTAGGGTCATCGGGGAATCAGCCCCAGCATTTT. The gene calls are TRBV11-2 and TRBJ1-5, with D hard to call. V shed 1 base and J shed 4 bases, with 11 bases lying between them. Germline CDR1 SGHAT, CDR2 FQNNGV. This CDR3 comprises 15 residues.

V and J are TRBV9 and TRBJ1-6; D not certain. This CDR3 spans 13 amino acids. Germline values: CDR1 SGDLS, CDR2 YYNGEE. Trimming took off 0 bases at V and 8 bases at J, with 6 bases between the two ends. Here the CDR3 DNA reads TGTGCCAGCAGCGTAGACTCTCATTCACCCCTCCACTTT. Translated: CASSVDSHSPLHF.

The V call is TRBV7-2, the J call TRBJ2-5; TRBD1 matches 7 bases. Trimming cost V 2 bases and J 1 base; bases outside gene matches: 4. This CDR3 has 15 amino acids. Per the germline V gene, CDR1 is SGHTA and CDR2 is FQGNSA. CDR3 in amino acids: CASSLNRGVQETQYF. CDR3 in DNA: TGTGCCAGCAGCTTAAACAGGGGCGTCCAAGAGACCCAGTACTTC.

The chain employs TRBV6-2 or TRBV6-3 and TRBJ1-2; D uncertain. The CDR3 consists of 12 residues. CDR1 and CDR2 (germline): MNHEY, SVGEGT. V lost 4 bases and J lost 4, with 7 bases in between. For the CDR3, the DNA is TGTGCCAGCAGTTCGGAGATCTATGGCTACACCTTC. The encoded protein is CASSSEIYGYTF.

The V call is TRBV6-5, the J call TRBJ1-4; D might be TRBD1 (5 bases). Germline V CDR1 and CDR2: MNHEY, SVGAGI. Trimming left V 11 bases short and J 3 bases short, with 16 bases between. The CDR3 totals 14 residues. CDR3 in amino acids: CAAGWQGSNEKLFF. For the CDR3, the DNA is TGTGCCGCGGGGTGGCAGGGCTCTAATGAAAAACTGTTTTTT.

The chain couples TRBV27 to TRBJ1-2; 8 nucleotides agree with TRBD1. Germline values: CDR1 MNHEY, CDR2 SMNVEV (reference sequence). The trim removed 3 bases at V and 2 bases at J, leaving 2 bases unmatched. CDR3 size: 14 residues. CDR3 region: CASSLDRDNYGYTF. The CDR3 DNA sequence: TGTGCCAGCAGTTTGGACAGGGACAACTATGGCTACACCTTC.

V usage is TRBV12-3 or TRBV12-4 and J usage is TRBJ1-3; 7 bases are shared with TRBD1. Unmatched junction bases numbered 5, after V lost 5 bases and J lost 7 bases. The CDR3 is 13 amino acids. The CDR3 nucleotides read TGTGCCAGCAGTGCCGGGACAGCTAACACCATATATTTT. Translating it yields CASSAGTANTIYF.

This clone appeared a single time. Written as DNA, the CDR3 is TGTGCCATCGAGAAGGACAGGGATATAGGAAACACCATATATTTT. This gives the protein CAIEKDRDIGNTIYF. The V call is TRBV10-3, the J call TRBJ1-3, with 8 bases aligning to TRBD1. J was trimmed by 4 bases and V by 8 bases; bases with no gene match: 10. CDR3 length: 15 amino acids. CDR1 is ENHRY and CDR2 is SYGVKD in the germline V gene.

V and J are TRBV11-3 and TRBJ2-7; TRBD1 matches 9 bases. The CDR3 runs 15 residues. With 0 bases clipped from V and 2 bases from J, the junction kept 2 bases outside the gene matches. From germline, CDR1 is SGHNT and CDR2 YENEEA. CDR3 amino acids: CASSLEGTGTYEQYF. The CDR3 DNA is TGTGCCAGCAGCTTAGAAGGGACAGGGACCTACGAGCAGTACTTC. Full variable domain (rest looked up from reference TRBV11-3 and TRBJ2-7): EAGVVQSPRYKIIEKKQPVAFWCNPISGHNTLYWYLQNLGQGPELLIRYENEEAVDDSQLPKDRFSAERLKGVDSTLKIQPAELGDSAVYLCASSLEGTGTYEQYFGPGTRLTVT.

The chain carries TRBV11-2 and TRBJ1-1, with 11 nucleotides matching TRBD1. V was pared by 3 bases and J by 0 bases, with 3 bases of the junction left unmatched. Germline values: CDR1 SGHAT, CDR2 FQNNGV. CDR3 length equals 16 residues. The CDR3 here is CASSFGQGALNTEAFF. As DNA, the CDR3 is TGTGCCAGCAGCTTCGGACAGGGGGCGTTGAACACTGAAGCTTTCTTT.